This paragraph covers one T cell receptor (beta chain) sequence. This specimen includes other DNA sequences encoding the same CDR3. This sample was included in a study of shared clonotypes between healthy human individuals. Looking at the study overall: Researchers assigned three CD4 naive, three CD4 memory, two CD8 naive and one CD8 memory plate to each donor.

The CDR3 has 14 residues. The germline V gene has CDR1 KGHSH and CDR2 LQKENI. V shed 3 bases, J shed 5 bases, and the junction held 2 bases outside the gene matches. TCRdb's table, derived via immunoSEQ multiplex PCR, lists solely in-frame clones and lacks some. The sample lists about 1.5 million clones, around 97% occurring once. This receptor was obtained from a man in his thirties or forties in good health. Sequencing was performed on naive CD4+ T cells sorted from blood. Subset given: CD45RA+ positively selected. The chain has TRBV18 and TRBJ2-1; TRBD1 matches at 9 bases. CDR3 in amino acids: CASSPRTGDNEQFF. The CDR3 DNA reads TGTGCCAGCTCACCCAGGACAGGGGACAATGAGCAGTTCTTC. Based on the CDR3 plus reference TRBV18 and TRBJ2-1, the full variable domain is NAGVMQNPRHLVRRRGQEARLRCSPMKGHSHVYWYRQLPEEGLKFMVYLQKENIIDESGMPKERFSAEFPKEGPSILRIQQVVRGDSAAYFCASSPRTGDNEQFFGPGTRLTVL.